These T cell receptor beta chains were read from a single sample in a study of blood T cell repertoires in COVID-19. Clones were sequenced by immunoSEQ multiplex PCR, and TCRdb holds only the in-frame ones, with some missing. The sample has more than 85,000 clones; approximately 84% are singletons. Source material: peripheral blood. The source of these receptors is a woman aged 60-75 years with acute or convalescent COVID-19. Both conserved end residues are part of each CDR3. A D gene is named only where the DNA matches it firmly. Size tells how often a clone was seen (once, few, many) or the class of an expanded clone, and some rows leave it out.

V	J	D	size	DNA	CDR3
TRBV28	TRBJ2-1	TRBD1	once	TGTGCCAGCAGTGAAGACAGGGGAGTGGTCAATGAGCAGTTCTTC	CASSEDRGVVNEQFF
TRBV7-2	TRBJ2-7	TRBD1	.	TGTGCCAGCAGCCCAGGGACAGTTTCCTACGAGCAGTACTTC	CASSPGTVSYEQYF
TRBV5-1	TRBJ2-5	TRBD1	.	TGCGCCAGCAGCAAGGACAGGGTAGAGACCCAGTACTTC	CASSKDRVETQYF
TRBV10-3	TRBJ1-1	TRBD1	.	TGTGCCATCAGTGTAGGGACAGAGGGGACTGAAGCTTTCTTT	CAISVGTEGTEAFF
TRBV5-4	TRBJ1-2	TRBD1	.	TGTGCCAGCAGCACTTCCCGGGACAGGGAAGGCTACACCTTC	CASSTSRDREGYTF
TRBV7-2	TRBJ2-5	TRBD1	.	TGTGCCAGCAGCTTGCGGACAGGGCTTGGAGAGACCCAGTACTTC	CASSLRTGLGETQYF
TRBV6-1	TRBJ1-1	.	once	TGTGCCAGCAGTGAAGGGACAACCAACACTGAAGCTTTCTTT	CASSEGTTNTEAFF
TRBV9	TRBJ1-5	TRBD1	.	TGTGCCAGCAGCGGCCCCGGACAGGTCAATCAGCCCCAGCATTTT	CASSGPGQVNQPQHF
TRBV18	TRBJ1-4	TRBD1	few	TGTGCCAGCTCACAGGGACAGGAGGATGAAAAACTGTTTTTT	CASSQGQEDEKLFF
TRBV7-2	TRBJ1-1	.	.	TGTGCCAGCAGGCGGAATGGGCCAGGGTTGAACACTGAAGCTTTCTTT	CASRRNGPGLNTEAFF
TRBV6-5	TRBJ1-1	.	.	TGTGCCAGCAGTTACTCTGGGCACCCGAACACTGAAGCTTTCTTT	CASSYSGHPNTEAFF
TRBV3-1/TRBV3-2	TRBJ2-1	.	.	TGTGCCAGCAGCCAAGCAGGGGAGAGCTACTACAATGAGCAGTTCTTC	CASSQAGESYYNEQFF
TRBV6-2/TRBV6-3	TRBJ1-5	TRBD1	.	TGTGCCAGCAGTAGGACAGGGTATCAGCCCCAGCATTTT	CASSRTGYQPQHF
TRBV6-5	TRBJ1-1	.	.	TGTGCCAGCAGTTACGTGCGGGCCCCAGGCGGCACTGAAGCTTTCTTT	CASSYVRAPGGTEAFF
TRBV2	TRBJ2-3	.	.	TGTGCCAGCAAGAGCGAGGGACTAGATACGCAGTATTTT	CASKSEGLDTQYF
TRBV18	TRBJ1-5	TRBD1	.	TGTGCCAGCTCATCCTATGACGGGACAGGTGGCAATCAGCCCCAGCATTTT	CASSSYDGTGGNQPQHF
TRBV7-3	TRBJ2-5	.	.	TGTGCCAGCAGCTTGGGAGAAGAGACCCAGTACTTC	CASSLGEETQYF
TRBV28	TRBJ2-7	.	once	TGTGCCAGCAGTTTAACGGAGGGGGAGCAGTACTTC	CASSLTEGEQYF
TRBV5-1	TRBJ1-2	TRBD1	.	TGCGCCAGCAGCTTGCCGAATACAAGTGGACAGGGGTATGGCTACACCTTC	CASSLPNTSGQGYGYTF
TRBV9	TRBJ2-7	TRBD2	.	TGTGCCAGCAGCCCTTTACCGGCGGGGGGCATCGAGCAGTACTTC	CASSPLPAGGIEQYF
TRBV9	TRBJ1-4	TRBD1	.	TGTGCCAGCAGCGCACCAAAGTTGACAGGGATGGAAAAACTGTTTTTT	CASSAPKLTGMEKLFF
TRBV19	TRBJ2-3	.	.	TGTGCCAGTAGTATTCGATCAGGGACTAGCACAGATACGCAGTATTTT	CASSIRSGTSTDTQYF
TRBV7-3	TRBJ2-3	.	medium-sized	TGTGCCAGCAGCTTAAGACTTGACGGTGCAGATACGCAGTATTTT	CASSLRLDGADTQYF
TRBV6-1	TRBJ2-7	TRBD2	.	TGTGCCAGCAGTGAGAGAAGGGGACTAGGTGAGCAGTACTTC	CASSERRGLGEQYF
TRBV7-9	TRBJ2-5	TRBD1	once	TGTGCCAGCAGCTTAGAGACAGGGGGAGAGACCCAGTACTTC	CASSLETGGETQYF
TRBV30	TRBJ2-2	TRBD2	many	TGTGCCTGGAGTGTACGGGAGGCAGACACCGGGGAGCTGTTTTTT	CAWSVREADTGELFF
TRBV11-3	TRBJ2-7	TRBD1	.	TGTGCCAGCAGCCTACAGGGGTCTCTTGGCGAGCAGTACTTC	CASSLQGSLGEQYF
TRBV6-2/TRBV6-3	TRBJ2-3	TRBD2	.	TGTGCCAGCAGCCGAGCGGGGGGGGATACGCAGTATTTT	CASSRAGGDTQYF
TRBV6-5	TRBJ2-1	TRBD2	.	TGTGCTTCACGGGGGGATTATGAGCAGTTCTTC	CASRGDYEQFF
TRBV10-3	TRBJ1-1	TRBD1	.	TGTGCCATCAGTGAGAGGGACAGGGATGGAACTGAAGCTTTCTTT	CAISERDRDGTEAFF
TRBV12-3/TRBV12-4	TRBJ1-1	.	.	TGTGCCAGCAGTTTTAGCGGGGTAACTGAAGCTTTCTTT	CASSFSGVTEAFF
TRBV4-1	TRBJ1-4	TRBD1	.	TGCGCCAGCAGCCAGAACCCGACAGGGCGCGAAAAACTGTTTTTT	CASSQNPTGREKLFF
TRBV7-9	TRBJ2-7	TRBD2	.	TGTGCCAGCAGCCAATCCGGGACTAGCGGGGGGACTGTCTTC	CASSQSGTSGGTVF
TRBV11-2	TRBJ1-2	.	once	TGTGCCAGCAGCTTAACGACAGCTACTAACTATGGCTACACCTTC	CASSLTTATNYGYTF
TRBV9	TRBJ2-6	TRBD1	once	TGTGCCAGCAGCCTAGGACAGGGGATAAGGGCCAACGTCCTGACTTTC	CASSLGQGIRANVLTF
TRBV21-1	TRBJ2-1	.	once	TGTGCCAGCAGCAAACCCCCGTGGCAGAACTACAATGAGCAGTTCTTC	CASSKPPWQNYNEQFF